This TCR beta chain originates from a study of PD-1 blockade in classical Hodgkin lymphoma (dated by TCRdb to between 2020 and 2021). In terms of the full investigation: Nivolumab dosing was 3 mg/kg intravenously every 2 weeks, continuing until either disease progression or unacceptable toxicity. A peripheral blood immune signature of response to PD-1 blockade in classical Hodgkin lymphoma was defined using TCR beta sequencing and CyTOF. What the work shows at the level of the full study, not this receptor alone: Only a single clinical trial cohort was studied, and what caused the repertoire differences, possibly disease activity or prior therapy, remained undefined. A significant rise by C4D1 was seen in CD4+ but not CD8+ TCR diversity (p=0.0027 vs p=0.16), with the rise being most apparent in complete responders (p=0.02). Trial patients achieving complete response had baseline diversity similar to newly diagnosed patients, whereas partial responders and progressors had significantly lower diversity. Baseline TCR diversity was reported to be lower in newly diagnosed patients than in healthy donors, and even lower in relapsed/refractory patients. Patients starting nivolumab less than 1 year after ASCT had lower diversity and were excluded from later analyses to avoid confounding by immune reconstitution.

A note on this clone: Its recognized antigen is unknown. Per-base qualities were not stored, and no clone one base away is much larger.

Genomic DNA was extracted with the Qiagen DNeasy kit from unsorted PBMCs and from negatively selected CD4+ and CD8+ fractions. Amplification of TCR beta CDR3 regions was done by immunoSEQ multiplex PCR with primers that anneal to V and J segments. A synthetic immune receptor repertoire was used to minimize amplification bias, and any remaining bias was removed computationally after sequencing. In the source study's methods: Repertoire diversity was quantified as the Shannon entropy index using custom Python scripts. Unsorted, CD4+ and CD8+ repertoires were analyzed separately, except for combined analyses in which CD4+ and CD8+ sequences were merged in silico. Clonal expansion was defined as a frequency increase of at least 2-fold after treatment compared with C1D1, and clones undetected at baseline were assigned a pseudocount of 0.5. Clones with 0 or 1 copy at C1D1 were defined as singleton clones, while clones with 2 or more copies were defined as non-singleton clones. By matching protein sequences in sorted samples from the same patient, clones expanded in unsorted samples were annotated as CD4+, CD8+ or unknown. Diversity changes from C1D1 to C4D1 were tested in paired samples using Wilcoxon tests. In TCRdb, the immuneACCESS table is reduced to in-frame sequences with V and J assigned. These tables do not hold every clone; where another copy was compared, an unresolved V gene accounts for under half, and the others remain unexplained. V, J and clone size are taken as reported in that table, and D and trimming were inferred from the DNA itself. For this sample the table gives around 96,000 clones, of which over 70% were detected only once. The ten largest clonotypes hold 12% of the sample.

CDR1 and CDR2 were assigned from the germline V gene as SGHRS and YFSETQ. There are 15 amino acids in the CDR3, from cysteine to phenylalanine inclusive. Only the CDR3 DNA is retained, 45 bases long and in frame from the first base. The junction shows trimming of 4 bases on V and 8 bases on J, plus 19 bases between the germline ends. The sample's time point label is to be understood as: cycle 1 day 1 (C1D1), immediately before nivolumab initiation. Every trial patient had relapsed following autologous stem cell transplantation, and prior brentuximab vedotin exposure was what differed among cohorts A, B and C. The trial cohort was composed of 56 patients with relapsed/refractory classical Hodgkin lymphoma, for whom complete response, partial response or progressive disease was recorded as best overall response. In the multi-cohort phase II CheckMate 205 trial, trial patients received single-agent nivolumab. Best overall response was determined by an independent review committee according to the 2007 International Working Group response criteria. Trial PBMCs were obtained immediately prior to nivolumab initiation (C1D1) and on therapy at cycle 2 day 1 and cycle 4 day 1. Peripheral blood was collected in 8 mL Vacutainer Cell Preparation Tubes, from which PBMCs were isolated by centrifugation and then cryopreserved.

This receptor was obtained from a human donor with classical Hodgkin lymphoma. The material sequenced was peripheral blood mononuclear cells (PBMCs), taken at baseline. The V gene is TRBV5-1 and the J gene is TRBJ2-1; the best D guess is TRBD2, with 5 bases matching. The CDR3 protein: CASSPTTKLGHEQFF. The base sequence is TGCGCCAGCAGCCCAACCACAAAACTAGGGCATGAGCAGTTCTTC.